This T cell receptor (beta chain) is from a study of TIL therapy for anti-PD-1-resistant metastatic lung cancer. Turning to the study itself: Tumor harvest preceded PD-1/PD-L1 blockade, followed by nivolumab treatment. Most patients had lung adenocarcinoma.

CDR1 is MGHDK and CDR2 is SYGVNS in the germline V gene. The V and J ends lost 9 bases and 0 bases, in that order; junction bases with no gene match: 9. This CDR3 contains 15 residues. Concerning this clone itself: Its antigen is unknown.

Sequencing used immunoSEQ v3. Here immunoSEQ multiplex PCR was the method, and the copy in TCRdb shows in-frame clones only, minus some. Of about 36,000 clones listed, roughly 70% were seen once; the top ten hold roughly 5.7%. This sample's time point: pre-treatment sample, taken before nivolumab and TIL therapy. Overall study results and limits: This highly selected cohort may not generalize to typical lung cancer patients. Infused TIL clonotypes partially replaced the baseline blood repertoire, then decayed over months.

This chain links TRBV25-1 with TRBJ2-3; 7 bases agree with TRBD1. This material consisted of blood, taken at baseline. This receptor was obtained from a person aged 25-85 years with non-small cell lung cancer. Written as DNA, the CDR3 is TGTGCCAGTGCCAGACAGGGATCTAGCACAGATACGCAGTATTTT. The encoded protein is CASARQGSSTDTQYF.